The 8 T cell receptor beta chains below were found in one sample sequenced in a study of PD-1 blockade in classical Hodgkin lymphoma. Every one of the patients relapsed after autologous stem cell transplantation (brentuximab vedotin exposure was variable). Purified CD4+ T cells were obtained from thawed PBMCs through magnetic negative selection. Profiling relied on immunoSEQ multiplex PCR, and the TCRdb table lists in-frame clones only, not all of them. Of about 8,500 clones listed, approximately 84% are singletons. The specimen comprised CD4+ T cells from blood, sampled at baseline. Source of these receptors: a human donor with classical Hodgkin lymphoma.

This chain joins TRBV5-1 and TRBJ2-1, with D tentatively TRBD1 (7 bases). The length of the CDR3 is 15 residues. Germline CDR1 reads SGHRS; CDR2 reads YFSETQ. V lost 3 bases and J 5 bases, leaving 15 bases between the germline ends. The CDR3 sequence: CASSSLRGTDNEQFF. The DNA of the CDR3 is TGCGCCAGCAGCTCGCTCCGGGGGACAGACAATGAGCAGTTCTTC. Based on the CDR3 plus reference TRBV5-1 and TRBJ2-1, the full variable domain is KAGVTQTPRYLIKTRGQQVTLSCSPISGHRSVSWYQQTPGQGLQFLFEYFSETQRNKGNFPGRFSGRQFSNSRSEMNVSTLELGDSALYLCASSSLRGTDNEQFFGPGTRLTVL.

This chain connects TRBV7-2 to TRBJ1-1; no reliable D call. The CDR3 loop spans 12 amino acids. CDR1 and CDR2 from the germline V gene are SGHTA and FQGNSA. V lost 1 base and J 8 bases, leaving 8 bases between the germline ends. CDR3 nucleotides: TGTGCCAGCAGCTTAGAAGGCAGGGAAGCTTTCTTT. It yields the protein CASSLEGREAFF. Full variable domain (rest looked up from reference TRBV7-2 and TRBJ1-1): GAGVSQSPSNKVTEKGKDVELRCDPISGHTALYWYRQSLGQGLEFLIYFQGNSAPDKSGLPSDRFSAERTGGSVSTLTIQRTQQEDSAVYLCASSLEGREAFFGQGTRLTVV.

This clone was counted only a few times. The chain is built from TRBV2 and TRBJ2-1; D gene uncertain. V lost 8 bases and J 8 bases, leaving 10 bases between the germline ends. CDR1 is SNHLY, CDR2 FYNNEI, per germline. This CDR3 comprises 11 residues. Here the CDR3 DNA reads TGTGCCAGCCTGGTTTCGGATGAGCAGTTCTTC. As protein: CASLVSDEQFF.

This clone was found once. The V and J genes are TRBV7-1 and TRBJ2-7; no clear D. TRBV7-1 counts as an open reading frame of uncertain function. V lost 5 bases to trimming and J lost 3 bases, with 8 bases between them. The CDR3 has 12 amino acids. CDR3 bases: TGTGCCAGCAGCCGGACCCTCTACGAGCAGTACTTC. This encodes CASSRTLYEQYF.

The chain links TRBV5-1 to TRBJ1-2; D unresolved. The ends were cut back, 1 base at V and 6 bases at J, with 16 bases in the middle. From germline, CDR1 is SGHRS and CDR2 YFSETQ. The CDR3 spans 15 residues. The CDR3 spells CASSLWFGEVNGYTF. CDR3 bases: TGCGCCAGCAGCTTGTGGTTTGGGGAAGTAAATGGCTACACCTTC.

V usage is TRBV7-9 and J usage is TRBJ2-7, with a possible D match to TRBD1 (5 bases). V was trimmed by 5 bases and J by 9 bases, leaving 14 bases between them. The CDR3 extends over 12 amino acids. The germline V gene has CDR1 SEHNR and CDR2 FQNEAQ (reference sequence). In DNA form, the CDR3 reads TGTGCCAGCAGCGCGTTAAGGGGCGGGCAGTACTTC. Translating it yields CASSALRGGQYF.

The chain links TRBV6-1 to TRBJ1-2, with D unclear. Trimming removed 3 bases at V and 8 bases at J, with 16 bases between. The CDR3 length is 14 residues. Germline V gene data show CDR1 as MNHNS and CDR2 as SASEGT. Here the CDR3 reads CASSESFASGGYTF. CDR3 DNA: TGTGCCAGCAGTGAGTCTTTTGCTTCGGGGGGCTACACCTTC.

The chain carries TRBV13 and TRBJ2-5, with TRBD1 matching over 7 bases. Germline CDR1 is PRHDT and CDR2 is FYEKMQ (reference sequence). V shed 3 bases, J shed 1 base, and the junction held 8 bases outside the gene matches. The CDR3 has 16 amino acids. This CDR3 is CASSFGGQRGQETQYF. The DNA of the CDR3 is TGTGCCAGCAGCTTTGGGGGACAGAGAGGCCAAGAGACCCAGTACTTC. The complete variable domain, with remaining parts taken from reference TRBV13 and TRBJ2-5, reads AAGVIQSPRHLIKEKRETATLKCYPIPRHDTVYWYQQGPGQDPQFLISFYEKMQSDKGSIPDRFSAQQFSDYHSELNMSSLELGDSALYFCASSFGGQRGQETQYFGPGTRLLVL.